This T cell receptor beta chain was captured by sequencing in a study of shared clonotypes between healthy human individuals. Study-level findings and limits: Shared clonotypes: about 5.3% naive CD4, around 4% naive CD8, about 2.5% memory CD4, 0.4% memory CD8.

Positive CCR7 selection of CD45RO-negative cells yielded the naive CD8 cells, and terminally differentiated effector memory CD45RA+ cells were excluded. On this clone itself: Its antigen is unidentified.

Some clones are missing from TCRdb's copy, which holds only in-frame ones; the method was immunoSEQ multiplex PCR. The data contain over 2,000,000 clones, about 93% of them singletons. The sequencing input was naive CD8+ T cells from PBMCs. The receptor comes from a man aged 18 to 30 in good health. Some clones in this sample may be carry-over from other donors' samples.

The CDR3 sequence is CASSEWAGRGEAFF. CDR3 sequence (DNA): TGTGCCAGCAGTGAATGGGCAGGGCGGGGTGAAGCTTTCTTT. The rearrangement links TRBV25-1 to TRBJ1-1; D is perhaps TRBD1 (5 bases). Germline CDR1 MGHDK, CDR2 SYGVNS. Trimming removed 1 base from V and 7 bases from J, with 13 bases in between. This CDR3 has 14 residues.